One and the same sample provided the 8 T cell receptor beta chains below, sequenced in a study of cytomegalovirus exposure and HLA in healthy donors. The repertoire was sequenced with immunoSEQ multiplex PCR; TCRdb's copy has only in-frame clones and lacks some. The table lists around 250,000 clones, roughly 87% of them singletons. Material for sequencing was PBMCs. The receptor set was obtained from a woman in her twenties or thirties in good health and CMV-seronegative.

The rearrangement uses TRBV15 and TRBJ2-5; D gene uncertain. The V end lost 0 bases, the J end lost 5 bases, and 10 bases lay between the germline ends. The CDR3 loop spans 14 amino acids. CDR1 is LNHNV, CDR2 YYDKDF, per germline (reference sequence). CDR3 protein: CATSRDMASETQYF. CDR3 nucleotide sequence: TGTGCCACCAGCAGAGATATGGCAAGCGAGACCCAGTACTTC.

The V and J genes are TRBV29-1 and TRBJ1-1; D gene ambiguous. Germline V lookup: CDR1 SQVTM, CDR2 ANQGSEA. V lost 7 bases and J 8 bases, leaving 8 bases between the germline ends. The CDR3 has 9 amino acids. CDR3 residues: CSDSEEAFF. The DNA of the CDR3 is TGCAGCGATAGTGAGGAAGCTTTCTTT.

This chain joins TRBV7-9 and TRBJ1-4, with D tentatively TRBD1 (5 bases). From germline, CDR1 is SEHNR and CDR2 FQNEAQ (reference sequence). The CDR3 loop spans 15 amino acids. Trimming took off 0 bases at V and 3 bases at J, with 8 bases between the two ends. DNA of the CDR3: TGTGCCAGCAGCTTAGCGGGGGAGGCTAATGAAAAACTGTTTTTT. This codes for CASSLAGEANEKLFF.

The chain carries TRBV10-3 and TRBJ2-1, with D possibly matching TRBD1 (5 bases). In germline, CDR1 is ENHRY, CDR2 SYGVKD. Trimming pared 7 bases from V and 4 bases from J, leaving 11 bases between. This CDR3 region has 13 residues. Here the CDR3 reads CAITVAGYNEQFF. In DNA, the CDR3 is TGTGCCATCACGGTCGCAGGGTACAATGAGCAGTTCTTC.

The CDR3 DNA reads as TGCGCCAGCAGCTTAAAAGGAGATACGCAGTATTTT. Protein: CASSLKGDTQYF. The gene calls are TRBV5-1 and TRBJ2-3; D not certain. From germline, CDR1 is SGHRS and CDR2 YFSETQ. V was clipped by 2 bases and J by 5 bases, with 6 bases between them. The CDR3 has 12 amino acids. Drawing the rest from reference TRBV5-1 and TRBJ2-3, the complete variable domain is KAGVTQTPRYLIKTRGQQVTLSCSPISGHRSVSWYQQTPGQGLQFLFEYFSETQRNKGNFPGRFSGRQFSNSRSEMNVSTLELGDSALYLCASSLKGDTQYFGPGTRLTVL.

The chain employs TRBV28 and TRBJ2-3; tentatively, D is TRBD2 (5 bases). Trimming removed 4 bases at V and 0 bases at J, with 14 bases between. The germline V gene has CDR1 MDHEN and CDR2 SYDVKM. The CDR3 has 16 amino acids. The CDR3 reads CASSSLGLISTDTQYF. CDR3 bases: TGTGCCAGCAGTTCTTTAGGACTGATTAGCACAGATACGCAGTATTTT.

The chain employs TRBV5-6 and TRBJ2-7, with 10 bases aligning to TRBD1. Germline CDR1 SGHDT, CDR2 YYEEEE. The CDR3 spans 15 residues. V trimming: 4 bases; J trimming: 1 base; junction bases outside the gene matches: 5. CDR3 region: CASSLGQGVSYEQYF. DNA for the CDR3: TGTGCCAGCAGCCTTGGACAGGGGGTATCCTACGAGCAGTACTTC.

The chain recombines TRBV4-1 with TRBJ2-1; possible D gene TRBD2, 6 bases. This CDR3 comprises 16 residues. Trimming removed 0 bases at V and 4 bases at J, with 13 bases between. Germline CDR1 reads MGHRA; CDR2 reads YSYEKL. The CDR3 spells CASSQDKREMYNEQFF. The CDR3 nucleotides are TGCGCCAGCAGCCAAGATAAACGGGAGATGTACAATGAGCAGTTCTTC.